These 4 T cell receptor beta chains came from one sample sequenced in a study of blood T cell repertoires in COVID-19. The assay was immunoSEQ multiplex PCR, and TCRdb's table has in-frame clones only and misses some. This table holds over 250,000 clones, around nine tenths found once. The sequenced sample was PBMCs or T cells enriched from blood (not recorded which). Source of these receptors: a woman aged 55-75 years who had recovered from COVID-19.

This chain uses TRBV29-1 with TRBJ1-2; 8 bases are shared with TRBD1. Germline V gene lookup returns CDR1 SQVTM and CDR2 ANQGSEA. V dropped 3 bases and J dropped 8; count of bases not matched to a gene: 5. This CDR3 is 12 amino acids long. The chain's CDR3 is CSVETGAVGYTF. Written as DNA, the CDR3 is TGCAGCGTTGAGACAGGGGCTGTAGGCTACACCTTC.

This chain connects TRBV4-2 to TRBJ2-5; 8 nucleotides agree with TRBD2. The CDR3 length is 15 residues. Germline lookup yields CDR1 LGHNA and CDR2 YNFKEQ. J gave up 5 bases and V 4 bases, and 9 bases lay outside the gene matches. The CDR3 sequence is CASSPHLAGYETQYF. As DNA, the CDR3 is TGTGCCAGCAGCCCCCACCTAGCGGGCTATGAGACCCAGTACTTC.

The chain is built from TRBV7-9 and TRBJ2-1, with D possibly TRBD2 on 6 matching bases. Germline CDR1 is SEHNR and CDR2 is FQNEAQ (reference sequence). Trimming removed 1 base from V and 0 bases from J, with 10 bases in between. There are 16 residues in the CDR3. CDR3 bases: TGTGCCAGCAGCTTAGGAGCGGGTAGCTCCTACAATGAGCAGTTCTTC. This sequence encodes CASSLGAGSSYNEQFF. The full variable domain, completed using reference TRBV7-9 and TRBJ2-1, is DTGVSQNPRHKITKRGQNVTFRCDPISEHNRLYWYRQTLGQGPEFLTYFQNEAQLEKSRLLSDRFSAERPKGSFSTLEIQRTEQGDSAMYLCASSLGAGSSYNEQFFGPGTRLTVL.

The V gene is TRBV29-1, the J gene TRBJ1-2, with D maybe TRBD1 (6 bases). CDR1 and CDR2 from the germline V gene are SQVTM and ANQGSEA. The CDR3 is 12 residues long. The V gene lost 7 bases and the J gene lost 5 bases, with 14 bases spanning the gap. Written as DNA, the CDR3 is TGCAGCGCATGGACAGCAGGTTATGGCTACACCTTC. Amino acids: CSAWTAGYGYTF.